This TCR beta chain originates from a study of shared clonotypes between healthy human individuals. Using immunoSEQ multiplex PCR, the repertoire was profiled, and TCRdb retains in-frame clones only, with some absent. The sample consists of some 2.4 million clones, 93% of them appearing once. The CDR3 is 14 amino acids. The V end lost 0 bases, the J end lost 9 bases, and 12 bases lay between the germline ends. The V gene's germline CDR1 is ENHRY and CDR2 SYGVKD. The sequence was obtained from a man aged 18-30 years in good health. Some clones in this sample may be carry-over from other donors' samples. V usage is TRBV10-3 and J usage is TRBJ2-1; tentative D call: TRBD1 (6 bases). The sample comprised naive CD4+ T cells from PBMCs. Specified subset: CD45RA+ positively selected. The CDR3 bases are TGTGCCATCAGTGAGTCAGGGGGATTTCTTGAGCAGTTCTTC. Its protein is CAISESGGFLEQFF.